This paragraph covers one T cell receptor (beta chain) sequence. Its binding antigen is unknown. One base away there is no much larger clone; base qualities are not given. The record originates from a study of blood T cells in healthy people across ages (dated by TCRdb to between 2014 and 2017). Background for the entire study: In model experiments, template switching captured roughly one uniquely barcoded TCR beta cDNA molecule for every two T cells. Age-related changes in TCR beta repertoire diversity were measured in the study by deep sequencing normalized with unique cDNA molecular identifiers. Four age groups were formed from the donors: young (average approximately 16 years), middle-aged (approximately 41), aged (roughly 59) and long-lived (about 80). To avoid experimental bias, donors of different ages were randomly spread across the sequencing lanes. Using the same blood draw, the study looked at two additional independent replicas of 1 million unique cDNA reads for two donors, one aged 18 to 30 and the other aged 80 or older.

Library preparation was by 5' RACE. For sequencing, an Illumina HiSeq 2500 was employed. A second PCR of roughly 6 to 11 cycles was run with a J-beta primer mix and a sample-barcoded 5' primer. A template-switch 5' adaptor carrying 12 random nucleotides introduced a unique molecular identifier onto each TCR beta cDNA molecule. At least 2.5 million CDR3-containing paired-end reads were obtained from each sample. First-strand cDNA was synthesized from all RNA with the Mint cDNA synthesis kit, primed by a TRBC-specific oligonucleotide. All cDNA was treated with uracil-DNA glycosylase and then went through a first 18-cycle PCR with the universal primers M1SS and BC2_uni_R. The paper's data handling went like this. Normalization of each sample was performed by random selection of 1 million high-quality reads, each carrying a distinct molecular identifier. Reads with shared molecular identifiers were discarded instead of being binned into consensus sequences. MiTCR, with a Q25 quality threshold and the strictest error-elimination algorithm, was used for CDR3 identification, clonotype clustering and error correction. Lower-bound total TCR beta diversity was estimated with a nonparametric unseen species model using Euler transformation. TCRdb itself trimmed the public reads at Q25 with fastp, ran MiXCR and retained productive beta chains. All rows with the same CDR3 protein become a single entry with the most common DNA and genes. These V and J calls rely on TCRdb rather than the paper's analysis. In all, the sample holds 800,000 to 1,000,000 distinct CDR3 sequences, and about 48% of those were seen once. The top ten clones comprise around 15% of the sample.

Systemically healthy Caucasian individuals from Russia, approximately 39 in total and aged about 6 to 95 years, were included as donors. Approximately 10 milliliters of peripheral blood were collected from each donor into EDTA-treated Vacutainer tubes. PBMCs were isolated by Ficoll-Paque density-gradient centrifugation, with at least 7 million obtained per sample. Trizol reagent was used to extract total RNA from PBMCs, with at least 5.5 micrograms per sample. Naive CD45RAhigh/CD27high T cell percentages were measured by flow cytometry on a PBMC aliquot from every donor. Findings and caveats that apply to the study as a whole: Because the CMV infection status of the donors was unknown, age-related changes in expanded clonotypes may potentially have been confounded. Estimates of total diversity from one million sequenced T cells were regarded as lower bounds and underestimates. A strong correlation was found between observed TCR beta diversity and the percentage of naive T cells measured by flow cytometry. Bulk unsorted PBMC profiling prevented conclusive comparison of naive and antigen-experienced compartments. As age increased, observed TCR beta diversity per million T cells dropped in a roughly linear way, and a significant reduction was already evident by age 40. Compared with the aged group, the long-lived group had more naive CD4+ T cells, fewer expanded clones and increased TCR diversity, suggesting age selection.

The sequenced sample consisted of blood. The origin of this receptor is a man younger than 40 in good health.

The CDR3 reads CASSPPGEAEKLFF. The base sequence is TGTGCCAGCAGCCCCCCTGGGGAGGCTGAAAAACTGTTTTTT. This chain joins TRBV28 to TRBJ1-4, with the D gene uncertain. Counted from cysteine to phenylalanine, this CDR3 has 14 amino acids. CDR3 DNA is the only sequence kept; it has 42 bases, read in frame from the first base. CDR1 and CDR2 are drawn from the germline V gene: MDHEN, SYDVKM. V is clipped by 6 bases and J by 7 bases, and the sequence between their germline boundaries is 15 bases long. The reference TRBV28 and TRBJ1-4 proteins fill in what lies around the CDR3, so the full variable domain reads DVKVTQSSRYLVKRTGEKVFLECVQDMDHENMFWYRQDPGLGLRLIYFSYDVKMKEKGDIPEGYSVSREKKERFSLILESASTNQTSMYLCASSPPGEAEKLFFGSGTQLSVL.